Below are 6 T cell receptor beta chains sequenced from a single sample in a study of cytomegalovirus exposure and HLA in healthy donors. PCR employed 60 Vbeta and 13 Jbeta primers. Here immunoSEQ multiplex PCR was the method, and the copy in TCRdb shows in-frame clones only, minus some. Among some 150,000 clones listed, over 70% were seen once. Sequenced: PBMCs. Receptors were obtained from a man between 25 and 39 years old in good health and CMV-seronegative.

The J gene is TRBJ2-1, the V gene TRBV5-4; TRBD2 matches 8 bases. The CDR3 loop spans 15 amino acids. V trimming: 4 bases; J trimming: 6 bases; junction bases outside the gene matches: 9. CDR1 is SGHNT and CDR2 is YYREEE in the germline V gene (reference sequence). The CDR3 sequence: CASSPGGPGLNEQFF. CDR3 coding DNA: TGTGCCAGCAGCCCGGGGGGGCCCGGGCTCAATGAGCAGTTCTTC.

This clone was detected only a few times. The CDR3 spells CASSLDSPRGGYTF. CDR3 DNA: TGTGCCAGCAGCTTAGACTCCCCGAGAGGTGGCTACACCTTC. This chain uses TRBV7-8 with TRBJ1-2; D gene ambiguous. CDR1 and CDR2 (germline): SGHVS, FQNEAQ. Trimming took off 1 base at V and 7 bases at J, with 13 bases between the two ends. This CDR3 is built from 14 residues.

The chain recombines TRBV10-3 with TRBJ2-3, with D possibly being TRBD2 (5 bases). Per the germline V gene, CDR1 is ENHRY and CDR2 is SYGVKD. V was clipped by 7 bases and J by 3 bases, with 8 bases between them. The CDR3 covers 12 residues. This chain's CDR3 is CAIKTGTDTQYF. The DNA for the CDR3 is TGTGCCATCAAAACGGGGACAGATACGCAGTATTTT.

The genes are TRBV5-8 and TRBJ2-7; 7 bases line up with TRBD1. Germline V CDR1 and CDR2: SGHTS, YDEGEE. The trim removed 2 bases at V and 2 bases at J, leaving 7 bases unmatched. CDR3 length: 15 residues. This CDR3 is CASSLLPGQTYEQYF. DNA of the CDR3: TGTGCCAGCAGCTTACTTCCGGGACAGACCTACGAGCAGTACTTC.

To note about this clone: This sample includes further DNA sequences coding for the same CDR3. The V call is TRBV28, the J call TRBJ2-7, with D unclear. The CDR3 length is 13 residues. In germline, CDR1 is MDHEN, CDR2 SYDVKM. V lost 2 bases to trimming and J lost 0 bases, with 5 bases between them. This chain's CDR3 is CASSLPGSYEQYF. CDR3 DNA: TGTGCCAGCAGTTTACCGGGCTCCTACGAGCAGTACTTC.

The V and J genes are TRBV7-9 and TRBJ1-1, with a possible D match to TRBD1 (6 bases). Germline V gives CDR1 SEHNR, CDR2 FQNEAQ (reference sequence). V was clipped by 5 bases and J by 5 bases, with 18 bases between them. This CDR3 region has 15 residues. CDR3 residues: CASSLLPGVVTEAFF. DNA of the CDR3: TGTGCCAGCAGCCTCCTTCCAGGGGTAGTAACTGAAGCTTTCTTT.